This TCR beta chain originates from a study of PD-1 blockade in classical Hodgkin lymphoma. Findings and limits, study-wide: Compared with healthy donors, newly diagnosed patients reportedly showed lower baseline TCR diversity. In CD4+ cells, TCR diversity went up significantly by C4D1, but in CD8+ cells it did not. Individuals initiating nivolumab under 1 year after ASCT were excluded.

Regarding this clone: Its antigen is unknown.

The repertoire was sequenced with immunoSEQ multiplex PCR; TCRdb's copy has only in-frame clones and lacks some. The sample includes 45,000 to 65,000 clones, approximately 70% of them seen just once. Each patient relapsed following autologous stem cell transplantation, and prior brentuximab vedotin exposure differed. Under best response, outcomes were complete response, partial response or progressive disease. The CDR3 runs to 15 residues. V was trimmed by 4 bases and J by 4 bases, leaving 16 bases between them. Germline V gives CDR1 MNHEY, CDR2 SVGAGI. This sequence originates from a human donor with classical Hodgkin lymphoma. Here the sequenced sample was peripheral blood mononuclear cells (PBMCs), taken before the second cycle of nivolumab. The chain employs TRBV6-5 and TRBJ1-2; perhaps TRBD1 as D (5 bases). CDR3 sequence reads: CASSSPAGYPYGYTF. The CDR3 nucleotides read TGTGCCAGCAGTTCTCCCGCAGGGTACCCCTATGGCTACACCTTC.